This T cell receptor beta chain was sequenced for a study of blood T cell repertoires in COVID-19. Study summary: In each case, the material was cDNA or gDNA derived from T cells, B-cell-depleted T cells, or PBMCs.

The method was immunoSEQ multiplex PCR; TCRdb's version includes in-frame clones alone and lacks a portion of them. The sample yields about 190,000 clones, 75% to 80% seen once. Sequencing used peripheral blood. This clonotype was sampled from a woman in her 70s with acute or convalescent COVID-19.

CDR3 region: CASSSITLGTDTQYF. DNA of the CDR3: TGTGCCAGCAGTTCCATAACTTTGGGCACAGATACGCAGTATTTT. The genes are TRBV27 and TRBJ2-3; D not certain. From germline, CDR1 is MNHEY and CDR2 SMNVEV (reference sequence). The V gene lost 4 bases and the J gene lost 1 base, with 12 bases spanning the gap. The CDR3 runs 15 residues.